This T cell receptor (beta chain) is from a study of molecular identifiers for immune sequencing clone quantification. TCRdb called the PCR reads again in MiXCR, with one record for every CDR3 protein. The table records 53,000 or so distinct CDR3 sequences, roughly a third of them present only once. This clonotype came up many times. Germline V CDR1 and CDR2: SGHKS, YYEKEE (reference sequence). Unmatched junction bases numbered 7, after V lost 6 bases and J lost 5 bases. The CDR3 has 13 residues. This sequence was found in a human donor in good health. Some libraries in this study had Jurkat cell RNA spiked in. Sequences were obtained from naive CD8+ T cells from blood, with Jurkat cell RNA spiked in. Described subset: FACS-sorted CD8+CD4-CCR7+CD45RA+ naive T cells. The chain joins TRBV5-5 to TRBJ2-7; TRBD2 matches 8 bases. Here the CDR3 reads CASILSGSDEQYF. The CDR3 DNA reads TGTGCCAGCATTCTGAGCGGGAGCGACGAGCAGTACTTC.